This record covers a single TCR beta chain. A few counts support this clonotype. Its target antigen remains unknown. No much larger clone exists at a distance of one base, and base qualities are not known. V is pruned by 7 bases and J by 3 bases, leaving 9 bases of the junction without a gene match. The CDR3 spans 14 residues, from the cysteine through the phenylalanine. The sequence is cut down to CDR3 DNA, 42 bases in frame from base 1. CDR1 and CDR2 are read off the germline V gene as SQVTM and ANQGSEA. The listed sequencing device is 454 GS FLX Titanium. A previously published linear amplification protocol was used to construct TCR libraries from about 500 ng of total RNA. Sequencing was carried out on the Roche/454 Genome Sequencer using Titanium chemistry. In the source study's methods: 75,000 to 85,000 rearranged TCR alpha transcripts were sequenced from 5 or 6 of the healthy donors. Unique TCR clonotypes were defined by the CDR3 junction under IMGT nomenclature, and duplicate transcripts were removed. Logistic regression in R 2.13.0 modeled CD4 versus CD8 status as a function of V and J genes, with adjustment for donor effects and Bonferroni correction for multiple testing. The public sequencing data were trimmed at Q25 with fastp and processed into clonotypes with MiXCR by TCRdb, which kept only in-frame beta chains. Entries that share a CDR3 protein sequence are merged under the most common genes and DNA. It is TCRdb's table, rather than the study itself, that gives the V and J calls and clone size. The sample contains around 200,000 distinct CDR3 sequences, 65% to 75% of them found a single time. The ten biggest clones cover 2% to 2.5% of the sample.

This specimen comes from a study of healthy donors' naive CD4 and CD8 T cells (dated by TCRdb to the mid-2010s). For the wider study: Donors were chosen to span three age groups (20-25, 40-50 and 60-70 years, several each), with mean age roughly 45 and half female. The TCR alpha libraries followed the same workflow as the beta chain, except for a newly designed primer set that covered all functional IMGT alpha gene variants. The study sequenced rearranged TCR alpha and beta chains from naive CD4+ and CD8+ T cells to test how TCR variation relates to lineage commitment. Peripheral blood mononuclear cells were collected from 20 or so healthy, unrelated individuals. The donors were HLA-typed by sequencing at HLA-A, -B, -C, -DRB1, -DQB1 and -DPB1, using the SBTexcellerator protocol, an ABI3130xl analyzer and SBTengine software. Broad study findings and their caveats: Bias between naive CD4+ and CD8+ cells was reportedly observed for most V and J gene segments, consistently across donors and independently of HLA genotype. In both chains, CD4+ lineage was associated with a positively charged CDR3, and CD8+ lineage was associated with a negatively charged CDR3. Because alpha and beta chains were sequenced in bulk and could not be paired, the effects of the two chains in combination were not assessed. Possible repertoire bias from homeostatic proliferation of naive T cells was not directly addressed. V genes, J genes and CDR3 charge together appeared to explain roughly an eighth of CD4/CD8 propensity variance, in a largely additive manner.

Cells with a CD4+CD8-CD45RO-CD45RA+ profile were isolated by FACS and defined as naive CD4+ T cells, and those with a CD8+CD4-CD45RA+CD27bright profile were defined as naive CD8+ T cells. Antibodies against CD4 (RPA-T4), CD8 (SK1), CD27 (O323), CD45RA (HI100) and CD45RO (UCHL1) were used for sorting. The rearrangement joined TRBV29-1 to TRBJ2-7; 10 bases in the middle match TRBD2. This clonotype originated in a pool of human donors in good health; the sample pools cells from several healthy donors. Material: naive CD4+ and CD8+ T cells sorted from blood, pooled from several donors. The meaning of the sample's cell subset or site label: FACS-sorted naive CD4+ (CD45RO-CD45RA+) and naive CD8+ (CD45RA+CD27bright) T cells. The nucleotides are TGCAGCGCCATGAAAACTAGCGGGATCTACGAGCAGTACTTC. This encodes CSAMKTSGIYEQYF.